This passage covers 16 T cell receptor beta chains from one sample sequenced in a study of cytomegalovirus exposure and HLA in healthy donors. Researchers ran the PCR with 60 Vbeta and 13 Jbeta primers. Some clones are missing from TCRdb's copy, which holds only in-frame ones; the method was immunoSEQ multiplex PCR. The table lists under 95,000 clones, 7.6% of them singletons. The sample taken for sequencing was PBMCs. All receptors come from a man aged 50 or older in good health and CMV-seronegative.

Only a few counts were recorded for this clone. The chain uses TRBV6-5 and TRBJ1-2, with 7 bases matching TRBD1. V lost 5 bases and J lost 6; bases outside the gene matches: 3. This CDR3 region has 12 residues. The germline CDR1 and CDR2 sequences are MNHEY and SVGAGI. The CDR3 loop is CASSRRGDGYTF. The CDR3 DNA follows: TGTGCCAGCAGTCGCAGGGGGGATGGCTACACCTTC.

This clone turned up a few times. The chain couples TRBV7-9 to TRBJ1-5; D is unclear. The CDR3 is 15 amino acids. The V and J ends lost 4 bases and 0 bases respectively, with 10 bases between them. The germline V gene encodes CDR1 SEHNR and CDR2 FQNEAQ (reference sequence). DNA of the CDR3: TGTGCCAGCAGCTCCGACGGGTATAGCAATCAGCCCCAGCATTTT. Protein sequence: CASSSDGYSNQPQHF.

This clone came up a few times. This sequence joins TRBV7-2 and TRBJ2-1; 10 positions match TRBD2. Per germline, CDR1 SGHTA and CDR2 FQGNSA. CDR3 length: 14 residues. The V and J ends lost 5 bases and 9 bases, in that order; junction bases with no gene match: 7. Here the CDR3 DNA reads TGTGCCAGCAGCCGGGATCTAGCGGGGGCTGAGCAGTTCTTC. The encoded protein is CASSRDLAGAEQFF. The complete variable domain, with remaining parts taken from reference TRBV7-2 and TRBJ2-1, reads GAGVSQSPSNKVTEKGKDVELRCDPISGHTALYWYRQSLGQGLEFLIYFQGNSAPDKSGLPSDRFSAERTGGSVSTLTIQRTQQEDSAVYLCASSRDLAGAEQFFGPGTRLTVL.

This clone was seen a handful of times. This chain uses TRBV27 with TRBJ1-2; D is unclear. V was shortened by 3 bases and J by 4 bases, with 15 bases between the two germline ends. The CDR3 covers 15 residues. Germline V CDR1 and CDR2: MNHEY, SMNVEV (reference sequence). The CDR3 DNA sequence: TGTGCCAGCAGTTTCCTCCGACAACTTATCTATGGCTACACCTTC. It yields the protein CASSFLRQLIYGYTF.

The V call is TRBV10-3, the J call TRBJ1-4; TRBD1 agrees at 8 bases. The CDR3 is made up of 14 amino acids. Germline assignment: CDR1 ENHRY and CDR2 SYGVKD. Losses at the gene ends were 10 bases for V and 7 bases for J; bases not matched to a gene: 11. Here the CDR3 DNA reads TGTGCCACTTCACCTGGGACAGGAGGTGAAAAACTGTTTTTT. Encoded protein: CATSPGTGGEKLFF.

This clone has a handful of counts. The chain combines TRBV30 with TRBJ2-1; maybe TRBD2 (5 bases). V lost 4 bases and J 5 bases, leaving 9 bases between the germline ends. This CDR3 is built from 12 residues. Per germline, CDR1 GTSNPN and CDR2 SVGIG (reference sequence). The CDR3 here is CAWIGEHNEQFF. The CDR3 DNA reads as TGTGCCTGGATCGGGGAACACAATGAGCAGTTCTTC.

The chain carries TRBV6-6 and TRBJ1-1; 8 bases are a match to TRBD1. The length of the CDR3 is 13 residues. The J segment lost 11 bases and the V segment lost 8 bases, leaving 13 bases of the junction unmatched. CDR1 MNHNY and CDR2 SVGAGI come from the germline V gene (reference sequence). The CDR3: CASLKILQGDAFF. CDR3 DNA sequence: TGTGCCAGCCTGAAAATTCTACAGGGGGACGCTTTCTTT.

The chain employs TRBV15 and TRBJ2-3, with D maybe TRBD1 (5 bases). Germline-derived CDR1 and CDR2 are LNHNV and YYDKDF (reference sequence). There are 16 residues in the CDR3. Trimming cost V 0 bases and J 0 bases, with 10 bases left between them. CDR3 sequence: CATSRDWAGSTDTQYF. CDR3 bases: TGTGCCACCAGCAGAGATTGGGCAGGGAGCACAGATACGCAGTATTTT.

This clone was counted at least ten times. The chain has TRBV7-9 and TRBJ1-1; 7 bases line up with TRBD1. Trimming took 5 bases from V and 5 from J; bases not matched to a gene: 11. The CDR3 is 15 amino acids. Germline V gene lookup returns CDR1 SEHNR and CDR2 FQNEAQ (reference sequence). CDR3 DNA sequence: TGTGCCAGCAGCAGACAGGGAGGAGGCGGGACTGAAGCTTTCTTT. Encoded protein: CASSRQGGGGTEAFF.

The chain links TRBV7-9 to TRBJ2-5; D not certain. CDR1 and CDR2 from the germline V gene are SEHNR and FQNEAQ (reference sequence). The CDR3 consists of 15 residues. V lost 0 bases to trimming and J lost 2 bases, with 10 bases between them. CDR3 loop: CASSLAGRIQETQYF. Written as DNA, the CDR3 is TGTGCCAGCAGCTTAGCGGGCCGAATTCAAGAGACCCAGTACTTC.

The rearrangement links TRBV5-1 to TRBJ2-5, with 7 bases identical to TRBD2. This CDR3 spans 14 amino acids. The V gene end was trimmed by 0 bases and the J gene end by 7 bases; junction bases not matched to a gene: 6. CDR1 and CDR2 from the germline V gene are SGHRS and YFSETQ. The CDR3, as DNA: TGCGCCAGCAGCTTGGCTAGCGGCCTGGGGACCCAGTACTTC. Translated, it gives CASSLASGLGTQYF.

This clone was seen a few times. V gene TRBV30 combines with J gene TRBJ2-3; D may be TRBD2 (6 bases). The CDR3 is 15 amino acids. Trimming cost V 2 bases and J 0 bases, with 12 bases left between them. Germline assignment: CDR1 GTSNPN and CDR2 SVGIG (reference sequence). The CDR3 is CAWSISGTSTDTQYF. CDR3 bases: TGTGCCTGGAGTATCTCCGGGACTAGCACAGATACGCAGTATTTT.

This clone was counted a few times. This chain uses TRBV6-5 with TRBJ2-5; 10 nucleotides match TRBD1. The J call could be wrong; TRBJ2-7 is a better fit for the DNA end. Germline V gene data show CDR1 as MNHEY and CDR2 as SVGAGI. This CDR3 region has 16 residues. CDR3 in amino acids: CASSYSMRTGGYEQYF. CDR3 in DNA: TGTGCCAGCAGTTACTCAATGCGGACAGGGGGCTACGAGCAGTACTTC.

V is TRBV28 and J is TRBJ2-7; D call uncertain. Germline CDR1 MDHEN, CDR2 SYDVKM. V shed 5 bases and J shed 2 bases, with 19 bases lying between them. This CDR3 spans 16 amino acids. The CDR3: CASSPRPGPNPYEQYF. DNA for the CDR3: TGTGCCAGCAGTCCCCGCCCAGGCCCAAACCCCTACGAGCAGTACTTC.

Note on this clone: The germline gene is not matched at one end of the junction; a read error may be the cause. The gene calls are TRBV13 and TRBJ1-6; no clear D. The CDR3 is 14 amino acids. Germline V lookup: CDR1 PRHDT, CDR2 FYEKMQ (reference sequence). For the CDR3, the DNA is TGTGCCAGCAGATCCCCTTCGGGTAATTCACACCTCCACTTT. It is translated as CASRSPSGNSHLHF.

This clone was recorded a few times. The chain carries TRBV27 and TRBJ1-2, with D perhaps matching TRBD1 (5 bases). V lost 8 bases and J 7 bases, leaving 23 bases between the germline ends. The CDR3 runs 15 residues. Germline V gene lookup returns CDR1 MNHEY and CDR2 SMNVEV (reference sequence). CDR3 amino acids: CASRRAGMGLIGYTF. The CDR3 DNA reads as TGTGCCAGCCGCAGGGCGGGGATGGGTTTAATTGGCTACACCTTC.